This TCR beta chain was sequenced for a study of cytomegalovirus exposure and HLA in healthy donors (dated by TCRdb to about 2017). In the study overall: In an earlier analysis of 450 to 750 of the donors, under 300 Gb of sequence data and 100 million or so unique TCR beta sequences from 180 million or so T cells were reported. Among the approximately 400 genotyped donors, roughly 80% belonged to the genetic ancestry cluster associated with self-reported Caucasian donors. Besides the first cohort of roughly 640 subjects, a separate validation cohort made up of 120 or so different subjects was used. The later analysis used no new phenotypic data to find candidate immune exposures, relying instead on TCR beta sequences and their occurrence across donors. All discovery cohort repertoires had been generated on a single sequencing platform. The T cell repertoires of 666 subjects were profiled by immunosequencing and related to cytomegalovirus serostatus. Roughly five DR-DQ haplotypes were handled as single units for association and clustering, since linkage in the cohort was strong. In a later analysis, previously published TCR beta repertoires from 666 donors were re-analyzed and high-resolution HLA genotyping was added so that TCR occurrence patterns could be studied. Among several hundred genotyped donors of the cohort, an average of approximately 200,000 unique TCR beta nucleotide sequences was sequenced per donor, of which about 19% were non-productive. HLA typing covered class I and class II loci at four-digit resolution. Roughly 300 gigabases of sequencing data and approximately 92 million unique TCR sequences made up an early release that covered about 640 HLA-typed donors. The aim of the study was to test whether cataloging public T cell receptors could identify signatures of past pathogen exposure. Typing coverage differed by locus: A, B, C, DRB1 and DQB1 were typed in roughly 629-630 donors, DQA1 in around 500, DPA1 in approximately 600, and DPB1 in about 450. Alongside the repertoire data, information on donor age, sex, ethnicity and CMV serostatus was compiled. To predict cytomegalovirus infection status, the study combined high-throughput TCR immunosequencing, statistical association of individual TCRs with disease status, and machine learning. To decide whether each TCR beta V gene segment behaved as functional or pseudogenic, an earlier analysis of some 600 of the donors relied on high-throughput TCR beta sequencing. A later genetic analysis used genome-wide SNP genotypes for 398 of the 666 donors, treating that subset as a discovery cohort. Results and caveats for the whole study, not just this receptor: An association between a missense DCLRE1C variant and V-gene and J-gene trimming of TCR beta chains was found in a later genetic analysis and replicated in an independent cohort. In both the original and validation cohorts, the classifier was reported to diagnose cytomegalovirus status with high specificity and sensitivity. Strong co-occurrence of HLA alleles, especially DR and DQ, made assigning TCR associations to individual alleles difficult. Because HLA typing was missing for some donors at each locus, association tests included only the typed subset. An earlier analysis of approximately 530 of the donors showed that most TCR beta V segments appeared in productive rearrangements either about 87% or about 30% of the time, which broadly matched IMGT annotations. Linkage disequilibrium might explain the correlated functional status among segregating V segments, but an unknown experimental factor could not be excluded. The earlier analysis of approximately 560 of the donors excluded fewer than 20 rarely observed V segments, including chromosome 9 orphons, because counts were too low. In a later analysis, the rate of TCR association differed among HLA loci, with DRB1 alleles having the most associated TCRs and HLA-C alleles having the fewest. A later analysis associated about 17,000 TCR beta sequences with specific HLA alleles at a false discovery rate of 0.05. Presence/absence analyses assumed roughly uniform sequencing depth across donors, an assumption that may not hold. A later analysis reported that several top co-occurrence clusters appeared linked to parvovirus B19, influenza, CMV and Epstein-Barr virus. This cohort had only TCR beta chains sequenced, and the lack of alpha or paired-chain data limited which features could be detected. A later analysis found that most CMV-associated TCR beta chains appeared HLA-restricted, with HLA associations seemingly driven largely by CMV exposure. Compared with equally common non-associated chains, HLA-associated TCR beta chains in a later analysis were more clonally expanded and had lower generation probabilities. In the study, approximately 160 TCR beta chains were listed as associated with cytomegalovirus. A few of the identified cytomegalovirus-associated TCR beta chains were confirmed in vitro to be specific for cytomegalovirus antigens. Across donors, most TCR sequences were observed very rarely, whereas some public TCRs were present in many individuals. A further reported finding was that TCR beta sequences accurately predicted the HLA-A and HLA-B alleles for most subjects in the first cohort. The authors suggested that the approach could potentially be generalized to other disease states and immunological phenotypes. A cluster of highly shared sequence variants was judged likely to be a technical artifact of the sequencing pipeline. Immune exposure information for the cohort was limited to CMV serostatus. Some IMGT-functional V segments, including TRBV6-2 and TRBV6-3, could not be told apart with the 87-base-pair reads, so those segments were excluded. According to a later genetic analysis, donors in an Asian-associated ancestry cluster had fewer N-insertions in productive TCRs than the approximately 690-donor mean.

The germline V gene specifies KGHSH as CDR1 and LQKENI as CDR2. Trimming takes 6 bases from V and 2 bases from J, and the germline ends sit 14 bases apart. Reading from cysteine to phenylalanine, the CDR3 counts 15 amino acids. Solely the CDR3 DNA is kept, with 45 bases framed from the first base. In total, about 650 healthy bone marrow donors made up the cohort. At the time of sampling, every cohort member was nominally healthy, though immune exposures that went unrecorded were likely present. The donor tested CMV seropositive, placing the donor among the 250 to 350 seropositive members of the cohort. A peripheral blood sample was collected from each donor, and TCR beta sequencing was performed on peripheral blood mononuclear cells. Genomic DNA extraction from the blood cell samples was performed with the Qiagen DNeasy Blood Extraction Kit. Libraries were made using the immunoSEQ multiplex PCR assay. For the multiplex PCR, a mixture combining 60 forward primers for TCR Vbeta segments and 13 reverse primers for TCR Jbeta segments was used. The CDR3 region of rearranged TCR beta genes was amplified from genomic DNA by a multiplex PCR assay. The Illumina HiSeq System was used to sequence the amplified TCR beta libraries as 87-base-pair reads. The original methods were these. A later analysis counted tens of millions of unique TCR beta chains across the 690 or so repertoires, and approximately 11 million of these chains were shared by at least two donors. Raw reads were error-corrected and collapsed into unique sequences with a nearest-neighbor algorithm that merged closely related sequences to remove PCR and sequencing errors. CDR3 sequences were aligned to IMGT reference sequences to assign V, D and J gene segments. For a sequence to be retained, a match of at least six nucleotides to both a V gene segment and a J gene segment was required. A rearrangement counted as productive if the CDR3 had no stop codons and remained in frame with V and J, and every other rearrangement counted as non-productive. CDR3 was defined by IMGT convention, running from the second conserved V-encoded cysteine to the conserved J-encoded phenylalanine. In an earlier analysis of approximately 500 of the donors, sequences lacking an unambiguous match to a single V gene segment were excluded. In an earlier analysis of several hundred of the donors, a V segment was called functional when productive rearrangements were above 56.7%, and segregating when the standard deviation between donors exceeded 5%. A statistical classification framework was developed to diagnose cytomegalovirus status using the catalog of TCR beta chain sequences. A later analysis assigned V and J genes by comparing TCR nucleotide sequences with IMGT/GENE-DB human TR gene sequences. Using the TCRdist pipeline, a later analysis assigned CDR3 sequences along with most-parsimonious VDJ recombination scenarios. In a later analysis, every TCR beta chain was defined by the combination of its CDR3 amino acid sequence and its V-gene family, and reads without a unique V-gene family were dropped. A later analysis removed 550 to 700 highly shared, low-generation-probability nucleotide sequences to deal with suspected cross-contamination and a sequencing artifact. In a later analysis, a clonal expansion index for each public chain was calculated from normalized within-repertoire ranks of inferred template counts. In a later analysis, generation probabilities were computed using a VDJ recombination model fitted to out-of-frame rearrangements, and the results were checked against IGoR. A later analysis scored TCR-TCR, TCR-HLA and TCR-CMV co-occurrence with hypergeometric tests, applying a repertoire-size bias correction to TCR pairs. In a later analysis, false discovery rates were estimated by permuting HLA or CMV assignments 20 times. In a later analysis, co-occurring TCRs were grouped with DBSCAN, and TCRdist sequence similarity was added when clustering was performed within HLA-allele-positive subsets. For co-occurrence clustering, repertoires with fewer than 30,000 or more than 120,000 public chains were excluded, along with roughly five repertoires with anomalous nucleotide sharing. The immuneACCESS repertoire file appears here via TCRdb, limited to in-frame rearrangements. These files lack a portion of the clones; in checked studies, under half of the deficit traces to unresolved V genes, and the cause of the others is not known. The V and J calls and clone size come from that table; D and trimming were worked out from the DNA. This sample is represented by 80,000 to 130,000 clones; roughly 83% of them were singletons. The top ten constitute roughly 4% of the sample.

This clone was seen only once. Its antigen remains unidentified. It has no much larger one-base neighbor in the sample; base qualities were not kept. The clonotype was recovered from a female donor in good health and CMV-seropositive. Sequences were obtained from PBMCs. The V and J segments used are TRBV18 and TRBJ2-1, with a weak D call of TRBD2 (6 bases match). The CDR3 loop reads CASSPYGGAYNEQFF. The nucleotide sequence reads TGTGCCAGCTCGCCTTACGGGGGTGCCTACAATGAGCAGTTCTTC.